This T cell receptor (beta chain) was documented in a study of control samples from healthy donors and cancer patients. Measured with immunoSEQ multiplex PCR; TCRdb has only the in-frame clones, and not every one. The table records fewer than 200,000 clones, just over 90% of them present only once. This CDR3 region has 14 residues. The junction had 4 bases not matched to a gene; V was cut back by 5 bases and J by 3 bases. Germline lookup yields CDR1 LNHDA and CDR2 SQIVND (reference sequence). The chain employs TRBV19 and TRBJ2-7, with TRBD1 matching over 10 bases. Sequenced: blood. This receptor was obtained from a man aged 30 to 39 in good health. This CDR3 reads CASSPWDRGYEQYF. The CDR3 DNA follows: TGTGCCAGTAGTCCCTGGGACAGGGGCTACGAGCAGTACTTC.